A single sample gave rise to the 16 T cell receptor beta chains below, sequenced in a study of blood T cells in healthy people across ages. With a J-beta primer mix and a sample-barcoded 5' primer, a second PCR ran about 7 to 12 cycles. TCRdb reanalysed the 5' RACE reads using MiXCR and keeps one entry per CDR3 protein. The table includes 1,300,000 or so distinct CDR3 sequences, approximately 60% detected once. The sample was blood. The receptors were sampled from a man aged 18 to 29 in good health.

V usage is TRBV29-1 and J usage is TRBJ2-5; 9 positions agree with TRBD2. This CDR3 is built from 13 residues. Per the germline V gene, CDR1 is SQVTM and CDR2 is ANQGSEA. The junction had 13 bases not matched to a gene; V was cut back by 6 bases and J by 11 bases. CDR3 sequence reads: CSVAGLALNEQYF. The CDR3 DNA reads as TGCAGCGTAGCGGGACTAGCTCTAAATGAGCAGTACTTC.

The chain joins TRBV4-1 to TRBJ2-7, with D perhaps TRBD2 (5 bases). Trimming took 2 bases from V and 4 from J, leaving 15 bases between them. The germline V gene encodes CDR1 MGHRA and CDR2 YSYEKL. This CDR3 spans 15 amino acids. For the CDR3, the DNA is TGCGCCAGCAGCCAAATAGTGGGAGAGAGGTACGAGCAGTACTTC. This gives the protein CASSQIVGERYEQYF.

The chain carries TRBV11-2 and TRBJ1-1; possibly TRBD1 for D (6 bases). Trimming took 7 bases from V and 1 from J, leaving 16 bases between them. Per the germline V gene, CDR1 is SGHAT and CDR2 is FQNNGV. This CDR3 comprises 15 residues. The CDR3 DNA sequence: TGTGCCAGCAAGGGAATGGGGGCTAGGAACACTGAAGCTTTCTTT. It translates to CASKGMGARNTEAFF.

The rearrangement joins TRBV6-4 to TRBJ2-3, with D perhaps assigned TRBD1 or TRBD2 (7 bases each). The CDR3 has 15 amino acids. V was cut by 2 bases and J by 4 bases, with 13 bases left in between. CDR1 and CDR2 from the germline V gene are MRHNA and SNTAGT. CDR3 sequence (DNA): TGTGCCAGCAGTGACGCGACAGGGAGGGCAGATACGCAGTATTTT. It translates to CASSDATGRADTQYF.

The chain joins TRBV7-6 to TRBJ2-5, with 12 bases fitting TRBD1. With V trimmed by 8 bases and J by 5 bases, 9 bases remained unmatched. Germline V gene sequence: CDR1 SGHVS, CDR2 FNYEAQ. The CDR3 has 15 amino acids. In DNA, the CDR3 is TGTGCCAGCGCAAGAGGGACAGGGGGCTTTGAGACCCAGTACTTC. Its translation: CASARGTGGFETQYF.

The rearrangement links TRBV9 to TRBJ2-1, with 9 bases identical to TRBD2. Trimming at V came to 0 bases and at J to 0 bases, leaving 4 bases not matched to a gene. This CDR3 contains 17 residues. Germline CDR1 reads SGDLS; CDR2 reads YYNGEE. The CDR3 DNA is TGTGCCAGCAGCGTAGAGAGTAGCGGGAGCTCCTACAATGAGCAGTTCTTC. Translation gives CASSVESSGSSYNEQFF.

V usage is TRBV27 and J usage is TRBJ2-1; the D is unclear. Germline-derived CDR1 and CDR2 are MNHEY and SMNVEV (reference sequence). The ends were cut back, 6 bases at V and 6 bases at J, with 18 bases in the middle. The CDR3 is 15 residues long. The CDR3 DNA reads TGTGCCAGCAGAGTAGCCGGCCCCCGCTTCAATGAGCAGTTCTTC. This sequence encodes CASRVAGPRFNEQFF.

The chain carries TRBV15 and TRBJ2-1; D not certain. The CDR3 has 12 residues. Germline CDR1 LNHNV, CDR2 YYDKDF (reference sequence). V was cut by 5 bases and J by 8 bases, with 10 bases left in between. CDR3 sequence reads: CATSRLRHEQFF. The CDR3 nucleotides read TGTGCCACCAGCCGGCTCAGGCATGAGCAGTTCTTC.

The genes are TRBV12-3 or TRBV12-4 and TRBJ2-1, with a possible D match to TRBD2 (6 bases). The CDR3 sequence is 13 residues long. Trimming shortened V by 7 bases and J by 12 bases, and 19 bases separated the two germline ends. CDR3 sequence (DNA): TGTGCCAGCAAACCGGGACCCGGGGGTGGGCAGTTCTTC. Its translation is CASKPGPGGGQFF.

This clonotype was observed a few times. The CDR3 coding sequence is TGTGCCAGCAGTTCAGTCTTGAAGGGACAAGAGACCCAGTACTTC. Translated, it gives CASSSVLKGQETQYF. The gene calls are TRBV12-3 or TRBV12-4 and TRBJ2-5; D remains unclear. V gave up 4 bases and J gave up 2 bases, with 14 bases separating them. The CDR3 runs 15 residues.

This clonotype was seen a few times. CDR3 DNA: TGCAGCGTTCTGGCCGGGACAGACTACGAGCAGTACTTC. This encodes CSVLAGTDYEQYF. The chain recombines TRBV29-1 with TRBJ2-7; 7 bases align to TRBD1. This CDR3 spans 13 amino acids. Germline values: CDR1 SQVTM, CDR2 ANQGSEA. With 5 bases clipped from V and 3 bases from J, the junction kept 7 bases outside the gene matches.

The chain is built from TRBV6-1 and TRBJ2-1; D is possibly TRBD2 (6 bases). Trimming removed 5 bases from V and 9 bases from J, with 11 bases in between. Germline-derived CDR1 and CDR2 are MNHNS and SASEGT. The CDR3 runs 12 residues. This CDR3 is CASSTAGIEQFF. The CDR3, as DNA: TGTGCCAGCAGTACCGCGGGGATTGAGCAGTTCTTC.

There are a few counts of this clonotype. J is TRBJ2-1 and V is TRBV11-1, with D maybe TRBD1 (6 bases). The CDR3 totals 14 residues. Trimming removed 3 bases at V and 3 bases at J, with 9 bases between. CDR1 and CDR2 from the germline V gene are SGHAT and FQDESV (reference sequence). The CDR3: CASSFQDSYNEQFF. As DNA, the CDR3 is TGTGCCAGCAGCTTTCAGGACAGCTACAATGAGCAGTTCTTC.

This clonotype was observed a single time. The chain combines TRBV4-3 with TRBJ2-3, with 7 bases identical to TRBD2. From germline, CDR1 is LGHNA and CDR2 YSLEER. The V gene end was trimmed by 4 bases and the J gene end by 1 base; junction bases not matched to a gene: 8. The CDR3 has 16 amino acids. In DNA form, the CDR3 reads TGCGCCAGCAGCCCCACGTTCGCGGGGGGCACAGATACGCAGTATTTT. Translation gives CASSPTFAGGTDTQYF.

The J gene is TRBJ2-5, the V gene TRBV5-1; maybe TRBD2 (5 bases). Looked up from germline, CDR1 is SGHRS and CDR2 is YFSETQ. CDR3 length equals 17 residues. V lost 2 bases, J lost 4 bases, and 21 bases lay in between. Written as DNA, the CDR3 is TGCGCCAGCAGCTTTGGGAGCCGTAGAGGTGATGGAGAGACCCAGTACTTC. Residues: CASSFGSRRGDGETQYF.

CDR3 in DNA: TGTGCCACCAGTGATCTAGGGTCCATTTATAGCAATCAGCCCCAGCATTTT. Translated, it gives CATSDLGSIYSNQPQHF. The chain combines TRBV24-1 with TRBJ1-5; D unclear. V was clipped by 3 bases and J by 0 bases, with 14 bases between them. The CDR3 is made up of 17 amino acids. Germline V CDR1 and CDR2: KGHDR, SFDVKD.